This entry features one TCR beta chain sequence. This record belongs to a study of cytomegalovirus exposure and HLA in healthy donors. PCR was performed using 60 Vbeta and 13 Jbeta primers. This table comes from immunoSEQ multiplex PCR, and its TCRdb copy is limited to in-frame clones, with some not included. Of about 120,000 clones detected, 74% appear once; the ten largest clones hold 2% to 2.5%. Trimming cost V 7 bases and J 4 bases, with 24 bases left between them. This CDR3 is built from 16 residues. CDR1 is SGHRS and CDR2 is YFSETQ in the germline V gene. The source of this sequence is a human donor in good health. The chain carries TRBV5-1 and TRBJ2-7; D perhaps matches TRBD1 (6 bases). The specimen sequenced was PBMCs. CDR3 amino acids: CASSKGPGAGAYEQYF. The CDR3 DNA is TGCGCCAGCTCCAAAGGTCCAGGGGCAGGGGCTTACGAGCAGTACTTC.